This TCR beta chain is from a study of blood T cell repertoires in COVID-19. Background on the study: COVID-19 samples collected from the United States, Italy and Spain covered acute and convalescent phases. From T cells, B-cell-depleted T cells, or PBMCs came the material, which was cDNA or gDNA.

In the source study's methods: It was from reference gene primer amplification that nucleated cell counts were estimated. TCRdb's copy holds only in-frame clones and misses some; the assay was immunoSEQ multiplex PCR. Clonal size and the V and J genes are those of that table, whereas D and trimming came from the DNA. The sample includes 75,000 or so clones, roughly 86% of them seen just once. CDR1 and CDR2 (germline): SNHLY, FYNNEI. The V gene lost 7 bases and the J gene lost 7 bases, with 14 bases spanning the gap. This CDR3 comprises 12 residues. The source is a man in his sixties with acute or convalescent COVID-19. J is TRBJ2-7 and V is TRBV2; the D is unclear. Sequences were obtained from peripheral blood. The DNA of the CDR3 is TGTGCCAGCACTTGGGTGCGAGGAGAGCAGTACTTC. It specifies CASTWVRGEQYF.